This T cell receptor (beta chain) is from a study of cytomegalovirus exposure and HLA in healthy donors. Study-level points and caveats: More than 150 TCR beta chains were listed as cytomegalovirus-associated.

PCR employed 60 Vbeta and 13 Jbeta primers. Only in-frame clones appear in the TCRdb table, and some are missing; sequencing was by immunoSEQ multiplex PCR. Counted here are around 92,000 clones, more than 75% occurring once; the ten biggest clones make up 7% to 10%. Remarks on this clone: Its antigen is not known.

V lost 4 bases, J lost 8 bases, and 6 bases stayed unmatched. The V gene's germline CDR1 is SGHKS and CDR2 YYEKEE (reference sequence). The CDR3 has 13 amino acids. The chain carries TRBV5-5 and TRBJ1-2; 9 nucleotides line up with TRBD1. The origin of this receptor is a human donor in good health. Sequencing was carried out using PBMCs. The CDR3 DNA reads TGTGCCAGCAGCCCAGGACAGGGGTACGGCTACACCTTC. Protein sequence: CASSPGQGYGYTF.